This T cell receptor (beta chain) derives from a study of early T cells in non-severe SARS-CoV-2 infection. Germline values: CDR1 SGHAT, CDR2 FQNNGV. The CDR3 spans 15 residues. The V end lost 2 bases, the J end lost 4 bases, and 11 bases lay between the germline ends. Individual cDNA molecules were tagged with unique molecular identifiers. TCRdb re-derived calls from the 5' RACE reads in MiXCR, one entry per CDR3 protein. The repertoire holds some 100,000 distinct CDR3 sequences, with approximately 15% as singletons. The rearrangement links TRBV11-2 to TRBJ2-2; D is ambiguous. The source is an adult who was a healthcare worker with PCR-confirmed SARS-CoV-2 infection or an uninfected control (not recorded which). Sequenced input: whole blood. This chain's CDR3 is CASSLSSLATGELFF. CDR3 coding DNA: TGTGCCAGCAGCTTATCCTCATTGGCCACCGGGGAGCTGTTTTTT.